The 21 T cell receptor beta chains below come from one sample, sequenced in a study of control samples from healthy donors and cancer patients. Sequenced by immunoSEQ multiplex PCR; TCRdb stores in-frame clones only, minus some. Of about 100,000 clones listed, approximately 92% are singletons. What was sequenced was blood. Receptor source: a human donor in good health. The donor label of this sample is uncertain.

This chain connects TRBV7-9 to TRBJ2-3; 11 bases match TRBD2. This CDR3 has 19 amino acids. Trimming removed 3 bases from V and 2 bases from J; junction bases left unmatched: 13. Germline V lookup: CDR1 SEHNR, CDR2 FQNEAQ (reference sequence). CDR3 sequence reads: CASSFGRASGGLVTDTQYF. CDR3 in DNA: TGTGCCAGCAGCTTTGGCCGGGCTAGCGGGGGGCTGGTCACAGATACGCAGTATTTT.

The chain carries TRBV2 and TRBJ2-1, with 7 bases identical to TRBD1. The germline gives CDR1 SNHLY, CDR2 FYNNEI. This CDR3 is built from 14 residues. J was trimmed by 6 bases and V by 4 bases; bases with no gene match: 6. As DNA, the CDR3 is TGTGCCAGCAGTGGGACAGGTTGGGCCAATGAGCAGTTCTTC. Translated: CASSGTGWANEQFF. The full variable domain, in which reference TRBV2 and TRBJ2-1 provide the parts outside the CDR3, is EPEVTQTPSHQVTQMGQEVILRCVPISNHLYFYWYRQILGQKVEFLVSFYNNEISEKSEIFDDQFSVERPDGSNFTLKIRSTKLEDSAMYFCASSGTGWANEQFFGPGTRLTVL.

V is TRBV6-5 and J is TRBJ1-1; 9 nucleotides align to TRBD1. This CDR3 has 15 amino acids. Trimming at V came to 1 base and at J to 4 bases, leaving 4 bases not matched to a gene. In germline, CDR1 is MNHEY, CDR2 SVGAGI. The CDR3 loop reads CASSYFRDRATEAFF. For the CDR3, the DNA is TGTGCCAGCAGTTACTTCCGGGACAGGGCCACTGAAGCTTTCTTT.

This sequence joins TRBV6-5 and TRBJ1-4, with a possible D match to TRBD1 (5 bases). Germline CDR1 reads MNHEY; CDR2 reads SVGAGI. The CDR3 has 15 amino acids. Trimming shortened V by 7 bases and J by 7 bases, and 19 bases separated the two germline ends. The CDR3: CASKVNQGWGEKLFF. The DNA of the CDR3 is TGTGCCAGCAAAGTCAATCAGGGATGGGGTGAAAAACTGTTTTTT.

The V gene is TRBV6-5, the J gene TRBJ2-7; TRBD2 agrees at 7 bases. CDR1 is MNHEY, CDR2 SVGAGI, per germline. After removal of 6 bases from V and 0 bases from J, the junction contained 5 bases not matched to a gene. This CDR3 contains 14 residues. The CDR3 DNA is TGTGCCAGCAGAGGGACGGGAGGCTCCTACGAGCAGTACTTC. Encoded protein: CASRGTGGSYEQYF.

The chain employs TRBV5-1 and TRBJ2-3; 12 bases are shared with TRBD1. The trim removed 2 bases at V and 7 bases at J, leaving 11 bases unmatched. CDR3 length: 17 amino acids. Germline V gene data show CDR1 as SGHRS and CDR2 as YFSETQ. The CDR3 loop reads CASSFRPGTGGLNTQYF. The CDR3, as DNA: TGCGCCAGCAGCTTTAGACCCGGGACAGGGGGCTTGAATACGCAGTATTTT.

The rearrangement links TRBV2 to TRBJ1-5; D call uncertain. Per the germline V gene, CDR1 is SNHLY and CDR2 is FYNNEI. The CDR3 runs 16 residues. V lost 4 bases and J lost 2, with 15 bases in between. The CDR3 loop reads CASSVEAPTGNQPQHF. In nucleotides, the CDR3 is TGTGCCAGCAGTGTAGAAGCTCCCACGGGCAATCAGCCCCAGCATTTT.

The gene calls are TRBV12-5 and TRBJ2-3, with 7 bases aligning to TRBD1. The CDR3 loop spans 14 amino acids. V trimming: 6 bases; J trimming: 2 bases; junction bases outside the gene matches: 5. Germline V CDR1 and CDR2: LGHNT, FRNRAP. Here the CDR3 reads CASGRDSHTDTQYF. The CDR3 DNA reads TGTGCTAGTGGACGGGACAGCCACACAGATACGCAGTATTTT.

The chain is built from TRBV12-3 or TRBV12-4 and TRBJ1-5; D not resolved. The length of the CDR3 is 12 residues. Deletions cut 4 bases from V and 11 bases from J, with 12 bases between. CDR3 sequence (DNA): TGTGCCAGCAGTTCCTCTTTGGGAGCCCAGCATTTT. It specifies CASSSSLGAQHF.

The rearrangement joins TRBV9 to TRBJ2-2; no definite D call. Trimming stripped 3 bases from V and 2 bases from J, with 5 bases between. The CDR3 consists of 13 residues. CDR1 is SGDLS and CDR2 is YYNGEE in the germline V gene. CDR3 residues: CASSATNTGELFF. In DNA, the CDR3 is TGTGCCAGCAGCGCGACAAACACCGGGGAGCTGTTTTTT. Filled out from reference TRBV9 and TRBJ2-2, the complete variable domain reads DSGVTQTPKHLITATGQRVTLRCSPRSGDLSVYWYQQSLDQGLQFLIQYYNGEERAKGNILERFSAQQFPDLHSELNLSSLELGDSALYFCASSATNTGELFFGEGSRLTVL.

This clone occurred a few times. The V call is TRBV2, the J call TRBJ2-7; 9 positions match TRBD1. CDR1 and CDR2 from the germline V gene are SNHLY and FYNNEI. With V trimmed by 9 bases and J by 5 bases, 8 bases remained unmatched. The CDR3 has 13 residues. This chain's CDR3 is CASKQGAQNEQYV. CDR3 DNA sequence: TGTGCCAGTAAACAGGGGGCGCAGAACGAGCAGTACGTC.

The CDR3 DNA is TGTGCCATCAGTGAGTCGGTAGCGGGGGCCGCCAATGAGCAGTTCTTC. This gives the protein CAISESVAGAANEQFF. The chain combines TRBV10-3 with TRBJ2-1, with 9 nucleotides matching TRBD2. Germline lookup yields CDR1 ENHRY and CDR2 SYGVKD. This CDR3 comprises 16 residues. Trimming removed 0 bases from V and 6 bases from J; junction bases left unmatched: 6.

The chain employs TRBV9 and TRBJ1-2; unclear D gene. The CDR3 loop spans 15 amino acids. The germline gives CDR1 SGDLS, CDR2 YYNGEE. Trimming took off 3 bases at V and 0 bases at J, with 12 bases between the two ends. CDR3 loop: CASSAQQNSNYGYTF. In DNA, the CDR3 is TGTGCCAGCAGCGCCCAACAGAACTCTAACTATGGCTACACCTTC.

The genes are TRBV5-1 and TRBJ1-3, with a tentative D call TRBD1 (6 bases). Germline V gives CDR1 SGHRS, CDR2 YFSETQ. CDR3 length: 14 residues. Trimming removed 4 bases from V and 2 bases from J, with 10 bases in between. The CDR3 protein is CASSMGATGNTIYF. In DNA form, the CDR3 reads TGCGCCAGCAGCATGGGGGCTACTGGAAACACCATATATTTT. Full variable domain (missing parts from reference TRBV5-1 and TRBJ1-3): KAGVTQTPRYLIKTRGQQVTLSCSPISGHRSVSWYQQTPGQGLQFLFEYFSETQRNKGNFPGRFSGRQFSNSRSEMNVSTLELGDSALYLCASSMGATGNTIYFGEGSWLTVV.

This clone was counted a single time. This chain uses TRBV5-1 with TRBJ2-7; no firm D call. Germline-derived CDR1 and CDR2 are SGHRS and YFSETQ. V lost 0 bases and J 2 bases, leaving 9 bases between the germline ends. The CDR3 extends over 14 amino acids. Written as DNA, the CDR3 is TGCGCCAGCAGCTTGGCCGCGGTAGCCTACGAGCAGTACTTC. Its translation is CASSLAAVAYEQYF. The whole variable domain, remainder taken from reference TRBV5-1 and TRBJ2-7, is KAGVTQTPRYLIKTRGQQVTLSCSPISGHRSVSWYQQTPGQGLQFLFEYFSETQRNKGNFPGRFSGRQFSNSRSEMNVSTLELGDSALYLCASSLAAVAYEQYFGPGTRLTVT.

This clone was counted between two and nine times. This chain connects TRBV3-1 (or the pseudogene TRBV3-2) to TRBJ1-1; D call uncertain. This CDR3 region has 12 residues. Between the trimmed V and J ends, which lost 4 bases and 0 bases, there was a span of 3 bases. CDR1 and CDR2 (germline): LGHDT, YNNKEL (reference sequence). The DNA for the CDR3 is TGTGCCAGCAGCCGTATGAACACTGAAGCTTTCTTT. It codes for CASSRMNTEAFF.

This rearrangement joins TRBV9 to TRBJ1-3; D gene unclear. Germline CDR1 is SGDLS and CDR2 is YYNGEE. This CDR3 has 16 residues. Trimming pared 3 bases from V and 4 bases from J, leaving 17 bases between. The CDR3 region is CASSATSQVLGNTIYF. The CDR3 nucleotides are TGTGCCAGCAGCGCGACCTCTCAGGTCCTCGGAAACACCATATATTTT.

This rearrangement joins TRBV10-3 to TRBJ2-1; D uncertain. Germline V gene sequence: CDR1 ENHRY, CDR2 SYGVKD. Trimming took 5 bases from V and 10 from J, leaving 9 bases between them. The CDR3 contains 11 residues. CDR3: CAISPSEEQFF. CDR3 DNA sequence: TGTGCCATCAGTCCCTCCGAGGAGCAGTTCTTC.

The chain is built from TRBV5-1 and TRBJ1-1; D remains unclear. Deletions cut 2 bases from V and 1 base from J, with 9 bases between. CDR3 size: 14 residues. Germline loops: CDR1 SGHRS, CDR2 YFSETQ. The CDR3 bases are TGCGCCAGCAGCTTCCAGACGGAGAACACTGAAGCTTTCTTT. As protein: CASSFQTENTEAFF. The whole variable domain, filled in from reference TRBV5-1 and TRBJ1-1, reads KAGVTQTPRYLIKTRGQQVTLSCSPISGHRSVSWYQQTPGQGLQFLFEYFSETQRNKGNFPGRFSGRQFSNSRSEMNVSTLELGDSALYLCASSFQTENTEAFFGQGTRLTVV.

This clone has only one observation. The gene calls are TRBV27 and TRBJ1-4; D is perhaps TRBD1 (5 bases). V shed 7 bases and J shed 0 bases, with 9 bases lying between them. The CDR3 is 14 amino acids. CDR1 is MNHEY, CDR2 SMNVEV, per germline (reference sequence). The CDR3 DNA reads TGTGCCAGCAAAGGGGCTACAACTAATGAAAAACTGTTTTTT. Translated, it gives CASKGATTNEKLFF.

The chain uses TRBV10-3 and TRBJ1-5; tentatively, D is TRBD1 (5 bases). The CDR3 length is 13 residues. Trimming shortened V by 11 bases and J by 4 bases, and 15 bases separated the two germline ends. The germline V gene has CDR1 ENHRY and CDR2 SYGVKD. DNA of the CDR3: TGTGCCGCCCGATCAGGGACTAATCAGCCCCAGCATTTT. Translating gives CAARSGTNQPQHF.